This T cell receptor (beta chain) derives from a study of glioma-infiltrating T cells (dated by TCRdb to 2016 to 2018). With respect to the entire study: The low-grade gliomas were WHO grade II oligodendrogliomas or astrocytomas, while the glioblastomas were WHO grade IV tumors sampled at initial diagnosis rather than at recurrent diagnosis. Three low-grade glioma patients, several primary glioblastoma patients, and three non-glioma patients who contributed non-neoplastic brain tissue made up the paired cohort. Each tissue-infiltrating repertoire was compared with the same patient's peripheral blood repertoire to measure divergence between tissue and blood T-cell populations. The sequencing target for blood libraries was about 4- to 11-fold coverage of roughly one million peripheral T cells. Dexamethasone was administered to glioma patients for six or fewer days before surgery. Glioma tissue, non-neoplastic brain tissue and matched peripheral blood mononuclear cells were used as sources from which TCR alpha- and beta-chain repertoires were sequenced. Beyond this particular receptor, the publication reports: Tissue and blood shared very few CDR3 sequences, a result attributed to high CDR3 diversity and limited sampling. VJ-independent divergence between tissue and blood was lower than expected in non-neoplastic patients but higher than expected in all gliomas, particularly low-grade gliomas. A signature set of shared blood CDR3 motifs marked patients with low tissue-blood divergence and was depleted in highly divergent patients. Group comparisons rested on small numbers: three non-neoplastic, three low-grade glioma and about 8 glioblastoma patients.

This clonotype came up many times. Its antigen remains unidentified. No qualities accompany the bases; no much larger clone lies one base away. Surgical brain or tumor specimens were cryofrozen in liquid nitrogen immediately after resection, and peripheral blood cells were collected concurrently. The CDR3 covers 16 residues, taking in both the cysteine and the phenylalanine. Solely the CDR3 DNA is kept, with 48 bases framed from the first base. Looking up the germline V gene yields CDR1 MRHNA and CDR2 SNTAGT. V is shortened by 0 bases, J by 1 base, and the region joining them spans 10 bases. The iRepertoire nested amplicon-rescue multiplex PCR (arm-PCR) platform was used to amplify TCR alpha and beta CDR3 regions from RNA. One-step reverse transcription and amplification used about 90-450 ng of tissue mRNA or PBMC total RNA as input. Following bead purification, Illumina adapters were added by a secondary multiplex PCR, and the libraries were gel-purified between 200 and 400 bp. Libraries carried internal 6-nucleotide barcodes used for demultiplexing. Libraries were sequenced on an Illumina MiSeq with 2x220 or 2x250 nucleotide paired-end reads. Per the authors' processing: Paired reads were merged using FLASH 1.2.11 and were aligned to the GRCh37 human genome using BWA-MEM, after which TRA and TRB reads were extracted. An IMGT-derived reference of cassette sequences and CDR3 motifs, with pseudogenes included, was used for V and J assignment. Three-frame translation of reads was performed, and productive CDR3s were defined as those with a C...FGXG motif and no stop codons. Clonotypes were defined as unique combinations of V-J cassette pair and CDR3 amino acid sequence. Filtering of reads was based on Hamming distance, with the threshold set by the sequence error rate of each sample in mapped regions. The raw public data were reprocessed by TCRdb itself: fastp quality trimming at Q25, MiXCR clonotype calling, in-frame beta chains only. Every entry covers one CDR3 protein and lists the most common genes and DNA from its rows. In this record, the V and J calls reflect TCRdb's handling and not the investigators' own analysis. The table for this sample lists about 380,000 distinct CDR3 sequences; roughly two fifths of them were counted only once. Around 12% of the sample is held by the ten biggest clonotypes.

The chain couples TRBV6-4 to TRBJ2-1; TRBD1 might be the D gene, on 5 matching bases. The sequence came from a human donor with low-grade glioma or glioblastoma, undergoing nonglioma brain surgery, or in good health (not recorded which). The sample was glioma tissue, nonneoplastic brain tissue, or PBMCs (not recorded which). The nucleotides read TGTGCCAGCAGTGACTCGGGCAGGGTTTCCTACAATGAGCAGTTCTTC. Its protein reads: CASSDSGRVSYNEQFF.